A selection of T cell receptor beta chains follows, all from one sample in a study of blood T cell repertoires in COVID-19. The table came from immunoSEQ multiplex PCR; TCRdb's copy has only in-frame clones and leaves some out. The sample includes roughly 100,000 clones, roughly nine tenths of them seen just once. The sample taken for sequencing was peripheral blood. The receptors here all came from a woman at least 80 years old in a cohort sampled during active COVID-19. The CDR3 runs from the conserved cysteine through the conserved F or W. The D gene is left open where the match is weak.

J | V | D | CDR3
TRBJ1-5 | TRBV5-1 | - | CASSLSSDQPQHF
TRBJ2-1 | TRBV5-1 | - | CASSGDNLDEQFF
TRBJ2-5 | TRBV30 | TRBD2 | CAWSVRGRCGRAQETQYF
TRBJ2-7 | TRBV3-1/TRBV3-2 | TRBD1 | CASSYRGAYEQYF
TRBJ2-2 | TRBV5-1 | - | CASSLPAGETGELFF
TRBJ2-2 | TRBV10-3 | TRBD2 | CAISESASGGYTGELFF
TRBJ1-3 | TRBV30 | - | CAWSSGTQLTSGNTIYF
TRBJ2-2 | TRBV5-1 | TRBD2 | CARSLAAGGNTGELFF
TRBJ2-1 | TRBV5-1 | - | CASSQQGNEQFF
TRBJ2-1 | TRBV2 | - | CASSEVAGFYNEQFF
TRBJ2-3 | TRBV4-2 | TRBD2 | CASSQEASGASDTQYF